This note documents a single T cell receptor beta chain sequence. The sample comes from a study of blood T cell repertoires in COVID-19. Turning to the study itself: The study drew acute and convalescent COVID-19 samples from the United States, Italy and Spain. T cells, B-cell-depleted T cells, or PBMCs provided the cDNA or gDNA that served as material.

In the authors' methods: Reference gene primer amplification in the assay estimated nucleated cell counts. Profiling relied on immunoSEQ multiplex PCR, and the TCRdb table lists in-frame clones only, not all of them. V, J and clone size reflect that table, while D and trimming were determined from the DNA. The sample lists some 150,000 clones; under 90% were seen once. Germline values: CDR1 MRHNA, CDR2 SNTAGT. V lost 2 bases, J lost 4 bases, and 0 bases stayed unmatched. The CDR3 contains 14 residues. V is TRBV6-4 and J is TRBJ2-2, with TRBD2 matching over 8 bases. This receptor was taken from a human donor in a cohort sampled during active COVID-19. Sample: peripheral blood. The CDR3: CASSDGTSTGELFF. The CDR3 DNA sequence: TGTGCCAGCAGTGACGGGACTAGCACCGGGGAGCTGTTTTTT.